These 21 T cell receptor beta chains originate from one sample sequenced in a study of CD8+ T cells in alopecia areata. Isolated RNA was reverse transcribed into cDNA used as the sequencing template. This table comes from immunoSEQ multiplex PCR, and its TCRdb copy is limited to in-frame clones, with some not included. Recorded here are around 290,000 clones, none singletons. Markers including CD4, CD8alpha, NKG2D and NKG2ACE guided sorting of pooled cutaneous lymph node cells. The specimen sequenced was CD4+ T cells sorted from a lymph node. These receptors originate from a C3H/HeJ mouse with alopecia areata. Mouse strain MHC haplotype: H2-k.

This clone turned up a few times. Mouse gene names and germline throughout. The CDR3 is cut off 4 residues early in the read; its end comes from the germline J gene. The chain carries TRBV14 and TRBJ2-1, with TRBD2 identical over 10 bases. The germline V gene encodes CDR1 SGHDT and CDR2 FRDEAV. The length of the CDR3 is 16 residues. CDR3 sequence reads: CASSLDLGGRGAEQFF. Partial CDR3 DNA: TGTGCCAGCAGTTTAGATCTGGGGGGGCGCGGGGCT.

Of note for this clone: Germline and genes: mouse. Read sequence stops 4 residues before the CDR3 end, and the germline J gene provides the missing end. This chain joins TRBV19 and TRBJ2-1, with 8 bases lining up with TRBD2. With V trimmed by 3 bases and J by 6 bases, 5 bases remained unmatched. The CDR3 loop spans 14 amino acids. In germline, CDR1 is FNHDT, CDR2 SITEND (reference sequence). The CDR3 region is CASSTGGRIAEQFF. Incomplete CDR3 DNA: TGTGCCAGCAGTACGGGGGGGCGCATTGCT.

Comment on this clone: Gene names are the mouse ones. The read ends 4 residues early relative to the CDR3; the germline J gene fills the gap. This CDR3 is also generated by other DNA sequences in the sample. J is TRBJ2-2 and V is TRBV19; 7 bases align to TRBD2. Germline V gene data show CDR1 as FNHDT and CDR2 as SITEND (reference sequence). The CDR3 contains 14 residues. With 2 bases clipped from V and 2 bases from J, the junction kept 0 bases outside the gene matches. The CDR3 bases that were read are TGTGCCAGCAGTATGACTGGGAACACCGGG. It specifies CASSMTGNTG. The whole CDR3 sequence reads CASSMTGNTGQLYF.

This clone was seen a few times. The listed genes are named as in mouse. Read data end 4 residues before the CDR3 end; the end is taken from the germline J gene. The chain joins TRBV13-1 to TRBJ2-5; TRBD2 matches at 9 bases. Looked up from germline, CDR1 is NSHNY and CDR2 is SYGAGN. The CDR3 covers 16 residues. The J segment lost 0 bases and the V segment lost 1 base, leaving 3 bases of the junction unmatched. Partial CDR3 DNA: TGTGCCAGCAGTGATAGGACTGGGGTTAACCAAGAC. Protein: CASSDRTGVNQD. The full CDR3 is CASSDRTGVNQDTQYF.

This clone showed up just a few times. Genes here carry mouse names. This CDR3 reads CASSSGTDAETLYF. CDR3 bases read: TGTGCCAGCAGTTCCGGGACAGATGCAGAA. The chain recombines TRBV19 with TRBJ2-3; 7 nucleotides match TRBD1. With the read ending 4 residues before the CDR3 end, the germline J gene is used to fill in that end. The CDR3 contains 14 residues. The germline gives CDR1 FNHDT, CDR2 SITEND (reference sequence). V lost 4 bases, J lost 2 bases, and 4 bases stayed unmatched.

Points on this clone: The gene names here belong to mouse. The sequence runs out 4 residues before the end of the CDR3; the remainder is reconstructed from the germline J gene. The rearrangement links TRBV19 to TRBJ2-5; D is perhaps TRBD2 (6 bases). Trimming removed 4 bases from V and 2 bases from J, with 11 bases in between. CDR1 and CDR2 from the germline V gene are FNHDT and SITEND (reference sequence). The CDR3 totals 14 residues. The CDR3: CASSPGLFQDTQYF. The sequenced CDR3 bases are TGTGCCAGCAGTCCGGGACTTTTCCAAGAC.

About this clone itself: Gene names and germline refer to mouse. The read is 4 residues too short to cover the CDR3 end, so that end is filled in from the germline J gene. This rearrangement joins TRBV5 to TRBJ2-7, with 11 bases that match TRBD1. There are 15 residues in the CDR3. Germline lookup yields CDR1 LGHNA and CDR2 YNLKQL (reference sequence). The CDR3 region is CASSQEGDRGNEQYF. The DNA read from the CDR3 is TGTGCCAGCAGCCAAGAAGGGGACAGGGGGAAT.

Turning to this clone: Genes here carry mouse names. The read ends 4 residues shy of where the CDR3 ends; the end is completed using the germline J gene. V and J are TRBV19 and TRBJ2-7, with D tentatively TRBD2 (6 bases). Germline V gene sequence: CDR1 FNHDT, CDR2 SITEND (reference sequence). The CDR3 is 13 amino acids. V lost 2 bases to trimming and J lost 3 bases, with 9 bases between them. CDR3 in amino acids: CASSMGDYYEQYF. The sequenced part of the CDR3 DNA is TGTGCCAGCAGTATGGGGGACTACTAT.

In this sample, this clone turned up a few times. Germline and genes: mouse. From the germline J gene comes the end of the CDR3, since the read stops 4 residues before it. Other DNA sequences in the sample encode the same CDR3. This sequence joins TRBV13-1 and TRBJ2-3; the D gene is possibly TRBD1 (5 bases). CDR3 length: 13 amino acids. Germline V gene sequence: CDR1 NSHNY, CDR2 SYGAGN. Trimming took off 2 bases at V and 1 base at J, with 5 bases between the two ends. CDR3 bases read: TGTGCCAGCAGTGAGACAGGTGCAGAA. This translates into CASSETGAE. The whole CDR3 sequence is CASSETGAETLYF.

Points on this clone: Gene and germline names: mouse. The CDR3 extends 4 residues past the end of the read, so its final part is completed from the germline J gene. The chain uses TRBV19 and TRBJ2-3; 9 nucleotides match TRBD2. The length of the CDR3 is 16 residues. V shed 1 base, J shed 0 bases, and the junction held 3 bases outside the gene matches. Germline CDR1 FNHDT, CDR2 SITEND (reference sequence). The sequenced CDR3 bases are TGTGCCAGCAGTATAATGGGGGGGCGCAGTGCAGAA. Its protein is CASSIMGGRSAE. The complete CDR3 protein is CASSIMGGRSAETLYF.

In regard to this clone: The gene names here belong to mouse. The CDR3 end lies 4 residues beyond the end of the read and is filled in from the germline J gene. The sample contains more than one DNA sequence encoding this CDR3. The genes are TRBV1 and TRBJ1-2, with D hard to call. Trimming pared 0 bases from V and 0 bases from J, leaving 8 bases between. This CDR3 comprises 15 residues. Germline CDR1 reads NSQYPW; CDR2 reads LRSPGD (reference sequence). The sequenced CDR3 bases are TGCACCTGCAGTGCAGATCGGCAGGCAAACTCC. It codes for CTCSADRQANS. The entire CDR3 is CTCSADRQANSDYTF.

Regarding this clone: Given a much more abundant clone one base away, this may be a read error. The listed genes are named as in mouse. The read ends 4 residues before the CDR3 terminus; that terminus is restored from the germline J gene. V gene TRBV19 combines with J gene TRBJ2-2; 9 nucleotides align to TRBD2. The V and J ends lost 4 bases and 0 bases, in that order; junction bases with no gene match: 1. Germline-derived CDR1 and CDR2 are FNHDT and SITEND (reference sequence). CDR3 length: 15 amino acids. Incomplete CDR3 DNA: TGTGCCAGCAGTGACTGGGGGTCAAACACCGGG. As protein: CASSDWGSNTG. The CDR3, in full, reads CASSDWGSNTGQLYF. Complete variable domain (other parts from reference TRBV19 and TRBJ2-2): GGIITQTPKFLIGQEGQKLTLKCQQNFNHDTMYWYRQDSGKGLRLIYYSITENDLQKGDLSEGYDASREKKSSFSLTVTSAQKNEMAVFLCASSDWGSNTGQLYFGEGSKLTVL.

In the case of this clone: The gene names here belong to mouse. The read gets to within 4 residues of the CDR3 end, and the germline J gene fills in the rest. The V and J genes are TRBV12-1 and TRBJ2-1; 7 bases line up with TRBD2. This CDR3 has 16 amino acids. V was clipped by 0 bases and J by 1 base; unmatched bases: 5. Germline CDR1 SGHSN, CDR2 HYEKVE. The CDR3 reads CASSLSPLGNYAEQFF. CDR3 bases read: TGTGCCAGCTCTCTCTCCCCACTGGGGAACTATGCT.

This clone was recorded a few times. Gene names and germline refer to mouse. The read comes to an end 4 residues before the CDR3 does, leaving the germline J gene to fill in the end. J is TRBJ2-3 and V is TRBV5; no clear D gene. V lost 2 bases to trimming and J lost 0 bases, with 9 bases between them. Germline V gives CDR1 LGHNA, CDR2 YNLKQL (reference sequence). The CDR3 consists of 15 residues. CDR3 sequence: CASSQPTFSAETLYF. The DNA read from the CDR3 is TGTGCCAGCAGCCAACCGACATTTAGTGCAGAA.

This clone was observed a handful of times. These gene names are mouse names. The sequence runs out 4 residues before the end of the CDR3; the remainder is reconstructed from the germline J gene. J is TRBJ2-7 and V is TRBV3; D is possibly TRBD2 (6 bases). Germline V gene sequence: CDR1 SNHLY, CDR2 FYNGKV (reference sequence). The V end lost 1 base, the J end lost 1 base, and 11 bases lay between the germline ends. There are 15 residues in the CDR3. CDR3 protein: CASSLELGKSYEQYF. Incomplete CDR3 DNA: TGTGCCAGCAGCTTAGAGCTGGGGAAGTCCTAT.

A word on this clone: The gene names given are mouse names. The missing CDR3 end, 4 residues past where the read stops, is filled in from the germline J gene. Other DNA sequences in the sample encode the same CDR3. The chain employs TRBV13-1 and TRBJ2-3; D is possibly TRBD2 (7 bases). V dropped 1 base and J dropped 0 bases, with 12 bases sitting between them. This CDR3 is built from 16 residues. Germline V lookup: CDR1 NSHNY, CDR2 SYGAGN. The CDR3 spells CASSDRWGASAETLYF. The CDR3 bases that were read are TGTGCCAGCAGTGATCGGTGGGGGGCTAGTGCAGAA.

This clone was recorded a few times. Gene names are the mouse ones. The CDR3 end lies 4 residues beyond the end of the read and is filled in from the germline J gene. The chain carries TRBV17 and TRBJ2-3; TRBD2 matches at 11 bases. The germline V gene encodes CDR1 MNHDT and CDR2 YYDKIL. V lost 3 bases and J lost 0; bases outside the gene matches: 5. The CDR3 is made up of 17 amino acids. The sequenced CDR3 bases are TGTGCTAGCAGTAGGGGGACTGGGGGAACTAGTGCAGAA. Its translation is CASSRGTGGTSAE. The entire CDR3 sequence reads CASSRGTGGTSAETLYF.

A remark on this clone: Gene names and germline refer to mouse. The read halts 4 residues ahead of the CDR3 end, with the missing end drawn from the germline J gene. The sample holds other DNA sequences that translate to the same CDR3. The chain recombines TRBV1 with TRBJ2-7; maybe TRBD2 (6 bases). Per the germline V gene, CDR1 is NSQYPW and CDR2 is LRSPGD (reference sequence). V gave up 2 bases and J gave up 2 bases, with 10 bases separating them. This CDR3 is 14 amino acids long. The CDR3 bases that were read are TGCACCTGCAGTGCATCCGGGACTCCCTAT. Protein product: CTCSASGTPY. The entire CDR3 is CTCSASGTPYEQYF.

In regard to this clone: This sequence may be a read error, since a much larger clone differs from it by one base. Germline and genes here are mouse. The sequence runs out 4 residues before the end of the CDR3; the remainder is reconstructed from the germline J gene. The V gene is TRBV14, the J gene TRBJ1-1; 7 bases map to TRBD1. From germline, CDR1 is SGHDT and CDR2 FRDEAV. Trimming cost V 4 bases and J 3 bases; bases outside gene matches: 3. This CDR3 has 13 amino acids. CDR3 DNA (partial): TGTGCCAGCAGTCCGGGACAGTACACA. Its protein product is CASSPGQYT. In full, the CDR3 is CASSPGQYTEVFF.

In the case of this clone: Mouse germline and gene names are used. The sample holds other DNA sequences that translate to the same CDR3. The CDR3 loop reads CASGEDWVNQDTQYF. The covered CDR3 bases are TGTGCCAGCGGTGAGGACTGGGTTAACCAAGAC. The chain is built from TRBV13-2 and TRBJ2-5, with TRBD2 identical over 8 bases. The missing CDR3 end, 4 residues past where the read stops, is filled in from the germline J gene. V was pared by 2 bases and J by 0 bases, with 2 bases of the junction left unmatched. Germline CDR1 NNHNN, CDR2 SYGAGS (reference sequence). The CDR3 consists of 15 residues.

In the case of this clone: The gene names given are mouse names. With the read ending 4 residues before the CDR3 end, the germline J gene is used to fill in that end. The chain links TRBV13-1 to TRBJ2-3, with TRBD1 identical over 7 bases. The CDR3 has 16 amino acids. CDR1 NSHNY and CDR2 SYGAGN come from the germline V gene. V shed 3 bases, J shed 0 bases, and the junction held 7 bases outside the gene matches. CDR3 residues: CASSVSGQPSAETLYF. CDR3 bases read: TGTGCCAGCAGTGTCTCGGGACAGCCTAGTGCAGAA.